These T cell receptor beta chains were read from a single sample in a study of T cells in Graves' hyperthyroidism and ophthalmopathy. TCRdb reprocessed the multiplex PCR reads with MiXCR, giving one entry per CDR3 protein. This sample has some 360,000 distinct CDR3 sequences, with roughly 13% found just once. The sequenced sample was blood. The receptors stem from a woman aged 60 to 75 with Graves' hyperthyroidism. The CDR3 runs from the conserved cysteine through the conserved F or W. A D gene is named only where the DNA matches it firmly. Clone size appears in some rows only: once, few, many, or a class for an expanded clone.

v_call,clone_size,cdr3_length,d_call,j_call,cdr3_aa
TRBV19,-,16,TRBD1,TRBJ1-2,CASSLGQGFFIDGYTF
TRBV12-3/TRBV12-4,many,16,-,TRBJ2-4,CASSPNQGSGMVIQYF
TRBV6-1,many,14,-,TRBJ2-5,CATRDIPIVRTQYF
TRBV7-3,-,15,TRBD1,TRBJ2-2,CASSPRDRDTGELFF
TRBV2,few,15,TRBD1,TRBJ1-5,CASTRGQTENQPQHF
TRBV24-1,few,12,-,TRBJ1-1,CATSDQTAEAFF
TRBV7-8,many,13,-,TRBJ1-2,CASSLALTYGYTF
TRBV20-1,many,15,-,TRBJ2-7,CSARKWGQVPYEQYF
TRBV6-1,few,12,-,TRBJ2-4,CASIDSKNIQYF
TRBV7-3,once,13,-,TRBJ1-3,CASSRDPQGTIYF
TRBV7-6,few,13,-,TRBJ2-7,CASSPQSVYEQYF
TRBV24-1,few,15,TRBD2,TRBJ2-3,CATSDGGLVPDTQYF
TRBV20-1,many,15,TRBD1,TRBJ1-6,CSARSTGGYNSPLHF
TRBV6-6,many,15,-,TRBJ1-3,CASSYLGADGNTIYF
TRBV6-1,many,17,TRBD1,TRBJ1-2,CASSAGTGPGGGYGYTF
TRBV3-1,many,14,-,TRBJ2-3,CASSPPNRADTQYF
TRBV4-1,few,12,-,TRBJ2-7,CASSPTWDEQYF
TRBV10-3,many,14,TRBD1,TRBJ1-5,CAITPDRGGQPQHF
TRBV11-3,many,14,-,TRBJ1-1,CASSFGQTNTEAFF
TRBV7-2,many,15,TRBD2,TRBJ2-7,CASSLAGLAGTEQYF
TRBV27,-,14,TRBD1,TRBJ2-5,CASMDRGIQETQYF
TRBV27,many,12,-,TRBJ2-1,CASSFGYNEQFF
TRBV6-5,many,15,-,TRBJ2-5,CASSYSGHPRETQYF
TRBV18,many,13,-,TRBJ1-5,CASSQQGNQPQHF
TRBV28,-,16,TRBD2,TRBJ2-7,CASSSTLAGGGREQYF
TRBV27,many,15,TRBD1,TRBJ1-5,CASSFSGGKYQPQHF
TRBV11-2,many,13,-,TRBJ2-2,CASSYRLSGELFF
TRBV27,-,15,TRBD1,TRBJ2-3,CASSLTDRGTDTQYF
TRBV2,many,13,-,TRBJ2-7,CASSVQGVYEQYF
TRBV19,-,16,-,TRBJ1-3,CASSIGHLLAGNTIYF
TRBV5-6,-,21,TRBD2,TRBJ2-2,CASSFLGLRSGGGSRTGELFF
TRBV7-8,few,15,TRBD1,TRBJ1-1,CASSLAWGQGAEAFF
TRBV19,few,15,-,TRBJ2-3,CASSILPWGTDTQYF
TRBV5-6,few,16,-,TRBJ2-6,CASSLQDSSGANVLTF
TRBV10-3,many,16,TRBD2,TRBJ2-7,CAIRPGLAVGIDEQYF
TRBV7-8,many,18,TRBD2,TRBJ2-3,CASSFGPGLAGSTDTQYF
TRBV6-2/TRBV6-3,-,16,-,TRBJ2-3,CASSRGSWGSTDTQYF
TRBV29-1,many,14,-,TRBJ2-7,CSASPTGVLYEQYF
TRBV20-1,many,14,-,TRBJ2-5,CSARNSGGGETQYF
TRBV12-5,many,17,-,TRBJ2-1,CASGLIRPLAYVNEQFF
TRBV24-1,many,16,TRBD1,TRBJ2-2,CATSDPGTGDTGELFF
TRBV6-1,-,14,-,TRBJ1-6,CASRPDRRGSPLHF
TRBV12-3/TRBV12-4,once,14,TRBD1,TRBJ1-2,CASGPAGGNYGYTF
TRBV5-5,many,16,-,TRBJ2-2,CASSPGRERRTGELFF
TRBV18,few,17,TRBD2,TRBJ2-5,CASSPSEASGGQETQYF
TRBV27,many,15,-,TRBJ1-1,CASSQLTGYPPEAFF
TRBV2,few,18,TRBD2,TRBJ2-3,CASTFGGLAGGAADTQYF
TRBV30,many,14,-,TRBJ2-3,CAWSLGAGTDTQYF
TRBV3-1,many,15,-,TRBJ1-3,CASSQNGGTGNTIYF
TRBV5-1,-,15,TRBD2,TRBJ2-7,CASSVTSGSSYEQYF